Presented here are 5 T cell receptor beta chains from one specimen sequenced in a study of CD8 T cells in Susac syndrome. After extraction with the RNeasy kit, about 0.45 to 1 ug of the RNA was reverse transcribed using random hexamers. TCRdb used MiXCR to reprocess the immunoSEQ multiplex PCR reads, holding one entry per CDR3 protein. The data hold about 180,000 distinct CDR3 sequences, with roughly 95% observed a single time. Material for sequencing was CD4+ T cells from PBMCs. Receptors originate from a human donor with Susac syndrome.

CDR3 sequence: CASSPLAQGETGELFF. CDR3 nucleotide sequence: TGTGCCAGCTCACCACTTGCACAGGGTGAAACCGGGGAGCTGTTTTTT. This chain joins TRBV18 and TRBJ2-2, with D perhaps matching TRBD1 (6 bases). V was shortened by 1 base and J by 5 bases, with 14 bases between the two germline ends. From germline, CDR1 is KGHSH and CDR2 LQKENI. The CDR3 consists of 16 residues.

This chain joins TRBV10-3 and TRBJ2-5; D tentatively fits TRBD1 or TRBD2 (5 bases each). Germline CDR1 and CDR2: ENHRY and SYGVKD. The CDR3 sequence is 16 residues long. The ends were cut back, 4 bases at V and 4 bases at J, with 19 bases in the middle. For the CDR3, the DNA is TGTGCCATCAGTGGATCCCGGACGGAGAGGGGAGAGACCCAGTACTTC. Protein sequence: CAISGSRTERGETQYF.

The J gene is TRBJ1-5, the V gene TRBV30; unclear D gene. Trimming took off 0 bases at V and 0 bases at J, with 6 bases between the two ends. Germline V gene lookup returns CDR1 GTSNPN and CDR2 SVGIG (reference sequence). CDR3 length: 14 residues. The CDR3 nucleotides read TGTGCCTGGAGTGTACGAACTAGCAATCAGCCCCAGCATTTT. Its protein is CAWSVRTSNQPQHF.

V and J are TRBV27 and TRBJ2-1; TRBD2 is a possible D gene (6 bases). V dropped 5 bases and J dropped 0 bases, with 14 bases sitting between them. This CDR3 is 16 amino acids long. From germline, CDR1 is MNHEY and CDR2 SMNVEV (reference sequence). The CDR3 is CASSPSRGSSYNEQFF. The CDR3 DNA reads as TGTGCCAGCAGTCCCTCTCGGGGGAGCTCCTACAATGAGCAGTTCTTC.

The chain employs TRBV9 and TRBJ2-5; D not resolved. V was trimmed by 0 bases and J by 7 bases, leaving 10 bases between them. In germline, CDR1 is SGDLS, CDR2 YYNGEE. The CDR3 has 13 residues. The chain's CDR3 is CASSVETLGTQYF. The CDR3 DNA follows: TGTGCCAGCAGCGTAGAAACTCTGGGGACCCAGTACTTC.